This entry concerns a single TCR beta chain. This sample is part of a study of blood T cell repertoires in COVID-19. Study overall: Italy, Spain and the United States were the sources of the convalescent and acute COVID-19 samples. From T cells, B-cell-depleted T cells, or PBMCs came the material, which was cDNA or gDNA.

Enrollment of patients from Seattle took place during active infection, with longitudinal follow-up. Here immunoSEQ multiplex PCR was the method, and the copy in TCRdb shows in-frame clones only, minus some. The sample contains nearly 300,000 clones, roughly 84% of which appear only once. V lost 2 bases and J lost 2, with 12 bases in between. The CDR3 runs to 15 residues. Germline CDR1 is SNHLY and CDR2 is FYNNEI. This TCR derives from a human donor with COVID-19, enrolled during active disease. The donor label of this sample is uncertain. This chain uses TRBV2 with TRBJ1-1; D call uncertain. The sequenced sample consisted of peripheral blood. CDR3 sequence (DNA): TGTGCCAGCAGTGAATCCGGGAATCGAAACACTGAAGCTTTCTTT. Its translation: CASSESGNRNTEAFF.